This T cell receptor (beta chain) was retrieved from a study of T cells in Graves' hyperthyroidism and ophthalmopathy. Study results and limitations: Ophthalmopathy, as predicted by the model, came a median approximately 6.5 months after the prediction.

As to this clonotype: Its antigen is not identified.

There were TCR beta CDR3 regions amplified from RNA transcripts. The HTBI primer set served for first-round RT-PCR of the TCR CDR3. TCRdb re-derived calls from the multiplex PCR reads in MiXCR, one entry per CDR3 protein. Among roughly 580,000 distinct CDR3 sequences listed, approximately 15% were seen once. In patients aged 18 to 65, hyperthyroidism was newly diagnosed, with duration under 2 months. The CDR3 sequence is 15 residues long. CDR1 and CDR2 (germline): MNHEY, SVGAGI. The V and J ends lost 4 bases and 7 bases respectively, with 17 bases between them. This chain links TRBV6-5 with TRBJ1-5; no clear D. The clonotype was recovered from a woman aged 25-40 years with Graves' hyperthyroidism that later progressed to Graves' ophthalmopathy. The sequencing sample was made of blood. CDR3 loop: CASSSHQPLGQPQHF. The CDR3 nucleotides read TGTGCCAGCAGTTCCCACCAACCATTGGGGCAGCCCCAGCATTTT.